The 27 T cell receptor beta chains below were found in one sample sequenced in a study of somatic mutations in cytotoxic T cells in rheumatoid arthritis. Some clones are missing from TCRdb's copy, which holds only in-frame ones; the method was immunoSEQ multiplex PCR. The table records around 12,000 clones, roughly 80% of them present only once. The source material was CD8+ T cells sorted from blood. These receptors originate from a man aged 50 to 59 in good health.

The V and J genes are TRBV7-8 and TRBJ2-1; TRBD1 aligns across 8 bases. The germline CDR1 and CDR2 sequences are SGHVS and FQNEAQ. Unmatched junction bases numbered 8, after V lost 2 bases and J lost 8 bases. CDR3 size: 15 residues. The CDR3, as DNA: TGTGCCAGCAGCTTAAAGGGACAGGATCGCCATGAGCAGTTCTTC. Amino acid sequence: CASSLKGQDRHEQFF. The full variable domain, its missing parts supplied by reference TRBV7-8 and TRBJ2-1, is GAGVSQSPRYKVAKRGQDVALRCDPISGHVSLFWYQQALGQGPEFLTYFQNEAQLDKSGLPSDRFFAERPEGSVSTLKIQRTQQEDSAVYLCASSLKGQDRHEQFFGPGTRLTVL.

The chain couples TRBV7-9 to TRBJ2-2, with a weak D call TRBD2 (6 bases). V lost 5 bases, J lost 1 base, and 14 bases lay in between. Per the germline V gene, CDR1 is SEHNR and CDR2 is FQNEAQ (reference sequence). The CDR3 contains 16 residues. DNA of the CDR3: TGTGCCAGCAGCCTAACCGGACTATTGAACACCGGGGAGCTGTTTTTT. Translated, it gives CASSLTGLLNTGELFF.

This clone was counted only a few times. V and J are TRBV4-1 and TRBJ1-5; D might be TRBD1 (5 bases). Germline CDR1 reads MGHRA; CDR2 reads YSYEKL. The V end lost 1 base, the J end lost 0 bases, and 10 bases lay between the germline ends. This CDR3 contains 16 residues. The CDR3 region is CASSQVAGTSNQPQHF. The CDR3 nucleotides read TGCGCCAGCAGCCAAGTGGCAGGGACTAGCAATCAGCCCCAGCATTTT.

Of note for this clone: The junction departs from the called germline gene at one end, perhaps through a read error. V is TRBV7-2 and J is TRBJ2-1; 11 bases are shared with TRBD2. This CDR3 has 18 amino acids. Germline CDR1 SGHTA, CDR2 FQGNSA. DNA for the CDR3: TGTGCCAGCAGCTTAGAGACTAGCGGGGCATTCTCCGACAATGAGCAGTTCTTC. This codes for CASSLETSGAFSDNEQFF.

This clone was seen once. The rearrangement links TRBV15 to TRBJ1-2; perhaps TRBD1 as D (5 bases). Trimming cost V 5 bases and J 6 bases, with 22 bases left between them. Germline CDR1 LNHNV, CDR2 YYDKDF (reference sequence). The CDR3 is 16 amino acids. Here the CDR3 reads CATSGPPGTAHDGYTF. For the CDR3, the DNA is TGTGCCACCAGCGGACCGCCGGGGACCGCCCACGATGGCTACACCTTC.

J is TRBJ2-1 and V is TRBV4-2; TRBD2 matches 8 bases. Trimming cost V 0 bases and J 0 bases; bases outside gene matches: 4. Germline V gives CDR1 LGHNA, CDR2 YNFKEQ. The CDR3 extends over 17 amino acids. This CDR3 reads CASSQDSGGASYNEQFF. CDR3 sequence (DNA): TGTGCCAGCAGCCAAGATTCCGGGGGGGCCTCCTACAATGAGCAGTTCTTC.

This sequence joins TRBV7-9 and TRBJ2-1, with TRBD1 as a possible D gene (6 bases). CDR3 length: 14 residues. CDR1 and CDR2 (germline): SEHNR, FQNEAQ (reference sequence). Trimming removed 6 bases from V and 4 bases from J, with 13 bases in between. The CDR3 nucleotides are TGTGCCAGCAGTTCAGCCGGACAGTACAATGAGCAGTTCTTC. Protein product: CASSSAGQYNEQFF.

V usage is TRBV14 and J usage is TRBJ2-3; 7 bases align to TRBD1. V lost 1 base and J lost 14; bases outside the gene matches: 6. This CDR3 comprises 12 residues. CDR1 and CDR2 (germline): SGHDN, FVKESK. CDR3 DNA sequence: TGTGCCAGCAGCCAAGTCCGCGACAGGGTGTATTTT. It codes for CASSQVRDRVYF. Filled out from reference TRBV14 and TRBJ2-3, the complete variable domain reads EAGVTQFPSHSVIEKGQTVTLRCDPISGHDNLYWYRRVMGKEIKFLLHFVKESKQDESGMPNNRFLAERTGGTYSTLKVQPAELEDSGVYFCASSQVRDRVYFGPGTRLTVL.

The chain recombines TRBV5-4 with TRBJ2-1, with D uncertain. The V gene's germline CDR1 is SGHNT and CDR2 YYREEE (reference sequence). V was cut by 4 bases and J by 8 bases, with 13 bases left in between. The CDR3 loop spans 13 amino acids. CDR3 residues: CASSGIVLHEQFF. CDR3 nucleotides: TGTGCCAGCAGCGGAATAGTTTTACATGAGCAGTTCTTC.

This clone was picked up one time. The J gene is TRBJ2-3, the V gene TRBV5-1; D remains ambiguous. The V and J ends lost 0 bases and 5 bases respectively, with 16 bases between them. The CDR3 is 16 residues long. Germline V gene sequence: CDR1 SGHRS, CDR2 YFSETQ. CDR3 nucleotides: TGCGCCAGCAGCTTGGCCGGCGTGGCAGGTGTAGATACGCAGTATTTT. This translates into CASSLAGVAGVDTQYF.

This clone has a handful of counts. CDR3 residues: CSAEGALGYTF. The CDR3 region has the DNA TGCAGTGCCGAGGGGGCGTTGGGCTACACCTTC. The chain is built from TRBV20-1 and TRBJ1-2; 7 positions match TRBD1. The CDR3 is 11 residues long. V shed 6 bases and J 8 bases; nucleotides not matched to a gene: 6. Germline assignment: CDR1 DFQATT and CDR2 SNEGSKA (reference sequence).

The J gene is TRBJ2-3, the V gene TRBV13, with no clear D. Germline V CDR1 and CDR2: PRHDT, FYEKMQ (reference sequence). V was cut by 5 bases and J by 5 bases, with 11 bases left in between. CDR3 length: 13 residues. The CDR3 coding sequence is TGTGCCAGCAGCCCCCACGTAAGAGATACGCAGTATTTT. Amino acids: CASSPHVRDTQYF.

This rearrangement joins TRBV10-3 to TRBJ2-6, with D perhaps matching TRBD1 (5 bases). This CDR3 is built from 14 residues. CDR1 ENHRY and CDR2 SYGVKD come from the germline V gene. V was shortened by 5 bases and J by 4 bases, with 9 bases between the two germline ends. The CDR3 is CAISPGMGANVLTF. The CDR3 nucleotides read TGTGCCATCAGTCCAGGGATGGGGGCCAACGTCCTGACTTTC.

The chain has TRBV7-6 and TRBJ2-6, with D hard to call. Trimming removed 5 bases at V and 5 bases at J, with 7 bases between. Germline CDR1 and CDR2: SGHVS and FNYEAQ. The CDR3 has 13 amino acids. CDR3 sequence (DNA): TGTGCCAGCAGCCTTTCTAGGGCCAACGTCCTGACTTTC. The encoded protein is CASSLSRANVLTF.

The rearrangement links TRBV11-3 to TRBJ2-7, with D possibly TRBD1 on 5 matching bases. Trimming removed 3 bases at V and 1 base at J, with 10 bases between. The CDR3 consists of 14 residues. From germline, CDR1 is SGHNT and CDR2 YENEEA. CDR3 residues: CASSFRGGSYEQYF. CDR3 DNA sequence: TGTGCCAGCAGCTTTAGGGGTGGATCCTACGAGCAGTACTTC.

This chain links TRBV6-1 with TRBJ2-7, with D possibly being TRBD2 (6 bases). Germline V lookup: CDR1 MNHNS, CDR2 SASEGT. Trimming pared 1 base from V and 4 bases from J, leaving 17 bases between. The CDR3 extends over 16 amino acids. The CDR3 nucleotides are TGTGCCAGCAGTGAAGAGGATCCCGGGAGATTGTACGAGCAGTACTTC. Translated, it gives CASSEEDPGRLYEQYF.

The chain combines TRBV6-1 with TRBJ2-7, with 7 bases identical to TRBD2. V gave up 1 base and J gave up 3 bases; unmatched junction bases: 12. The germline V gene has CDR1 MNHNS and CDR2 SASEGT. CDR3 length: 17 amino acids. In nucleotides, the CDR3 is TGTGCCAGCAGTGAAGGTGCTGGGGGAGCGGGGAGCTACGAGCAGTACGTC. Protein sequence: CASSEGAGGAGSYEQYV.

V is TRBV2 and J is TRBJ1-6; D is unclear. The CDR3 is made up of 15 amino acids. CDR1 SNHLY and CDR2 FYNNEI come from the germline V gene. V dropped 5 bases and J dropped 7 bases, with 15 bases sitting between them. The CDR3 here is CASSYPGITNSPLHF. For the CDR3, the DNA is TGTGCCAGCAGTTATCCGGGTATCACGAATTCACCCCTCCACTTT. Based on the CDR3 plus reference TRBV2 and TRBJ1-6, the full variable domain is EPEVTQTPSHQVTQMGQEVILRCVPISNHLYFYWYRQILGQKVEFLVSFYNNEISEKSEIFDDQFSVERPDGSNFTLKIRSTKLEDSAMYFCASSYPGITNSPLHFGNGTRLTVT.

This chain uses TRBV7-9 with TRBJ2-1, with 11 nucleotides matching TRBD2. The CDR3 sequence is 17 residues long. Per the germline V gene, CDR1 is SEHNR and CDR2 is FQNEAQ (reference sequence). With V trimmed by 2 bases and J by 4 bases, 7 bases remained unmatched. Written as DNA, the CDR3 is TGTGCCAGCAGCTTACCATCGGGACTAGCGGAGTACAATGAGCAGTTCTTC. Its translation is CASSLPSGLAEYNEQFF. The whole variable domain, remainder taken from reference TRBV7-9 and TRBJ2-1, is DTGVSQNPRHKITKRGQNVTFRCDPISEHNRLYWYRQTLGQGPEFLTYFQNEAQLEKSRLLSDRFSAERPKGSFSTLEIQRTEQGDSAMYLCASSLPSGLAEYNEQFFGPGTRLTVL.

V gene TRBV19 combines with J gene TRBJ1-2; D is possibly TRBD1 (5 bases). The V end lost 5 bases, the J end lost 3 bases, and 22 bases lay between the germline ends. The CDR3 is 17 residues long. The germline CDR1 and CDR2 sequences are LNHDA and SQIVND (reference sequence). The CDR3 region is CASSEVLGALYDYGYTF. CDR3 coding DNA: TGTGCCAGTAGTGAGGTCCTCGGGGCCCTGTATGACTATGGCTACACCTTC.

The gene calls are TRBV9 and TRBJ2-1; 10 bases are a match to TRBD2. Trimming took 3 bases from V and 2 from J; bases not matched to a gene: 5. The CDR3 spans 16 residues. Germline V CDR1 and CDR2: SGDLS, YYNGEE. CDR3 protein: CASSAPSGRPYNEQFF. CDR3 coding DNA: TGTGCCAGCAGCGCCCCTAGCGGGAGACCCTACAATGAGCAGTTCTTC. The full variable domain, its missing parts supplied by reference TRBV9 and TRBJ2-1, is DSGVTQTPKHLITATGQRVTLRCSPRSGDLSVYWYQQSLDQGLQFLIQYYNGEERAKGNILERFSAQQFPDLHSELNLSSLELGDSALYFCASSAPSGRPYNEQFFGPGTRLTVL.

The rearrangement joins TRBV2 to TRBJ2-7, with D possibly being TRBD2 (6 bases). Germline V gene lookup returns CDR1 SNHLY and CDR2 FYNNEI. The V end lost 9 bases, the J end lost 2 bases, and 8 bases lay between the germline ends. The CDR3 loop spans 11 amino acids. The CDR3 here is CASSGAYEQYF. In nucleotides, the CDR3 is TGTGCCAGTAGCGGTGCCTACGAGCAGTACTTC.

The chain recombines TRBV6-5 with TRBJ1-1; TRBD1 matches at 8 bases. Germline V CDR1 and CDR2: MNHEY, SVGAGI. This CDR3 is built from 14 residues. V lost 7 bases and J lost 5; bases outside the gene matches: 9. CDR3 sequence: CASKTQGASTEAFF. The CDR3 coding sequence is TGTGCCAGCAAAACCCAGGGGGCCAGTACTGAAGCTTTCTTT.

The V and J genes are TRBV5-4 and TRBJ1-2; D remains ambiguous. Germline values: CDR1 SGHNT, CDR2 YYREEE (reference sequence). The ends were cut back, 1 base at V and 1 base at J, with 5 bases in the middle. There are 13 residues in the CDR3. CDR3 amino acids: CASSLRLNYGYTF. The CDR3 DNA is TGTGCCAGCAGCTTGCGGCTTAACTATGGCTACACCTTC.

This clone was observed a single time. V usage is TRBV7-9 and J usage is TRBJ2-4; the D gene could be TRBD1 or TRBD2 (5 bases each). Trimming stripped 1 base from V and 1 base from J, with 17 bases between. Germline assignment: CDR1 SEHNR and CDR2 FQNEAQ (reference sequence). The CDR3 runs to 18 residues. The CDR3 DNA is TGTGCCAGCAGCTTAGTCCTCGGGACCCCGGGGGCCAAAAACATTCAGTACTTC. Protein sequence: CASSLVLGTPGAKNIQYF.

The chain carries TRBV5-1 and TRBJ2-5; perhaps TRBD2 as D (6 bases). Trimming took 0 bases from V and 2 from J, leaving 11 bases between them. Germline CDR1 reads SGHRS; CDR2 reads YFSETQ. There are 15 residues in the CDR3. The CDR3 loop is CASSLVVAEQETQYF. DNA of the CDR3: TGCGCCAGCAGCTTGGTAGTAGCGGAACAAGAGACCCAGTACTTC.

This rearrangement joins TRBV19 to TRBJ1-3; D gene unclear. CDR3 size: 11 residues. V was clipped by 5 bases and J by 4 bases, with 3 bases between them. Germline lookup yields CDR1 LNHDA and CDR2 SQIVND (reference sequence). The chain's CDR3 is CASSWGNTIYF. The CDR3 DNA sequence: TGTGCCAGTAGTTGGGGAAACACCATATATTTT.